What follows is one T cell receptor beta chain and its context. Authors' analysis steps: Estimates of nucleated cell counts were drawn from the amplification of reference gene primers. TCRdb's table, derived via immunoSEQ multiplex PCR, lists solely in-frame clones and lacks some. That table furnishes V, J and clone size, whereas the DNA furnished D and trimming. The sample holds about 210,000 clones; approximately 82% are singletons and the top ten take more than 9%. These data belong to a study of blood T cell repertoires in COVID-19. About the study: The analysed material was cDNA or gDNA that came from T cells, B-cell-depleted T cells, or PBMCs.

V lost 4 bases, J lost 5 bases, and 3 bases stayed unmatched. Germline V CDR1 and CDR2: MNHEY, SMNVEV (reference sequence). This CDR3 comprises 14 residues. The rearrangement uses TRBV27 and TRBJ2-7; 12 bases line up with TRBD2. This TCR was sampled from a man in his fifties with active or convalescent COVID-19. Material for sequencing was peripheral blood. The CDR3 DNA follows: TGTGCCAGCAGTTCATGGACTAGCGGGGACGAGCAGTACTTC. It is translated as CASSSWTSGDEQYF.